This passage covers 11 T cell receptor beta chains from one sample sequenced in a study of Graves' ophthalmopathy and Graves' hyperthyroidism. Amplification of the TCR beta CDR3 regions used RNA transcripts (as template). RT-PCR was first run with HTBI primers, then multiplex PCR in a second round. From the multiplex PCR reads, TCRdb called clonotypes with MiXCR, one entry per CDR3 protein. Of around 660,000 distinct CDR3 sequences in the sample, just over 40% were seen once. Sequencing input: peripheral blood. These receptor sequences come from an adult man with Graves' ophthalmopathy.

The chain has TRBV30 and TRBJ1-5; the D gene is possibly TRBD1 (6 bases). V lost 3 bases, J lost 2 bases, and 17 bases lay in between. This CDR3 is built from 16 residues. From germline, CDR1 is GTSNPN and CDR2 SVGIG (reference sequence). The CDR3: CAWRRGGRFGNQPQHF. CDR3 nucleotide sequence: TGTGCCTGGAGGCGCGGGGGCAGGTTCGGCAATCAGCCCCAGCATTTT. Complete variable domain (other parts from reference TRBV30 and TRBJ1-5): SQTIHQWPATLVQPVGSPLSLECTVEGTSNPNLYWYRQAAGRGLQLLFYSVGIGQISSEVPQNLSASRPQDRQFILSSKKLLLSDSGFYLCAWRRGGRFGNQPQHFGDGTRLSIL.

The chain combines TRBV19 with TRBJ1-2, with TRBD1 identical over 10 bases. Germline loops: CDR1 LNHDA, CDR2 SQIVND (reference sequence). The V gene end was trimmed by 5 bases and the J gene end by 8 bases; junction bases not matched to a gene: 8. The CDR3 runs 14 residues. Here the CDR3 reads CASSGPGQGPGYTF. CDR3 coding DNA: TGTGCCAGTAGTGGGCCGGGACAGGGGCCCGGCTACACCTTC.

The sample holds many counts of this clonotype. V is TRBV4-1 and J is TRBJ1-5; D not certain. V was shortened by 1 base and J by 5 bases, with 9 bases between the two germline ends. This CDR3 comprises 14 residues. CDR1 MGHRA and CDR2 YSYEKL come from the germline V gene. The DNA of the CDR3 is TGCGCCAGCAGCCAAGCCCAAGCGGATCAGCCCCAGCATTTT. This codes for CASSQAQADQPQHF.

Many counts were recorded for this clonotype. The gene calls are TRBV7-9 and TRBJ2-7; no firm D call. This CDR3 comprises 12 residues. From germline, CDR1 is SEHNR and CDR2 FQNEAQ (reference sequence). Between the trimmed V and J ends, which lost 5 bases and 6 bases, there was a span of 11 bases. The CDR3 region has the DNA TGTGCCAGCAGCCGCAACTCAGGCGAGCAGTACTTC. Translating it yields CASSRNSGEQYF.

This rearrangement joins TRBV11-1 to TRBJ2-3, with a possible D match to TRBD1 (6 bases). This CDR3 region has 15 residues. Trimming pared 5 bases from V and 0 bases from J, leaving 12 bases between. In germline, CDR1 is SGHAT, CDR2 FQDESV (reference sequence). The CDR3 reads CASSPGQPSTDTQYF. In nucleotides, the CDR3 is TGTGCCAGCAGCCCCGGACAGCCAAGCACAGATACGCAGTATTTT.

The V call is TRBV25-1, the J call TRBJ2-3; 13 bases fit TRBD2. The CDR3 has 14 residues. CDR1 and CDR2 from the germline V gene are MGHDK and SYGVNS. V gave up 9 bases and J gave up 5 bases; unmatched junction bases: 5. This chain's CDR3 is CASQLAGGRDTQYF. Written as DNA, the CDR3 is TGTGCCAGTCAACTAGCGGGGGGGCGAGATACGCAGTATTTT.

This clonotype was picked up a small number of times. This chain joins TRBV6-6 and TRBJ2-7; 12 positions match TRBD2. The CDR3 runs to 14 residues. In germline, CDR1 is MNHNY, CDR2 SVGAGI (reference sequence). Trimming at V came to 7 bases and at J to 3 bases, leaving 4 bases not matched to a gene. CDR3 sequence: CASILAGGLYEQYF. CDR3 sequence (DNA): TGTGCCAGCATACTAGCGGGAGGACTCTACGAGCAGTACTTC.

Remarks on this clonotype: A read error may produce the germline difference seen at one junction end. The V gene is TRBV20-1, the J gene TRBJ2-7, with D perhaps matching TRBD2 (6 bases). The germline CDR1 and CDR2 sequences are DFQATT and SNEGSKA (reference sequence). The CDR3 runs to 15 residues. The CDR3 nucleotides are TGCAGTGCTAGCCCGGGGAGCGGGCCCTCCAACGAGCAGTACTTC. The encoded protein is CSASPGSGPSNEQYF.

This clonotype was observed a handful of times. The CDR3 spells CASSQPDGSYEQYF. CDR3 bases: TGTGCCAGCAGCCAACCCGACGGATCCTACGAGCAGTACTTC. The chain couples TRBV12-3 or TRBV12-4 to TRBJ2-7; D call uncertain. The CDR3 runs 14 residues. V was shortened by 6 bases and J by 1 base, with 13 bases between the two germline ends.

This clonotype was seen more than once but under ten times. The chain employs TRBV4-1 and TRBJ2-7; 7 bases align to TRBD1. Germline-derived CDR1 and CDR2 are MGHRA and YSYEKL. Trimming took 3 bases from V and 3 from J; bases not matched to a gene: 8. The CDR3 covers 15 residues. CDR3 sequence (DNA): TGCGCCAGCAGCCATCCGGGACAGACTCGCTACGAGCAGTACTTC. This codes for CASSHPGQTRYEQYF.

This clonotype has just a few counts. This chain uses TRBV13 with TRBJ2-7; the match to TRBD2 covers 11 bases. This CDR3 comprises 15 residues. Germline assignment: CDR1 PRHDT and CDR2 FYEKMQ (reference sequence). Unmatched junction bases numbered 7, after V lost 5 bases and J lost 4 bases. The CDR3 reads CASSLGTSGHYEQYF. CDR3 DNA: TGTGCCAGCAGCCTGGGGACTAGCGGACATTACGAGCAGTACTTC.